Below are 17 T cell receptor beta chains sequenced from a single sample in a study of blood T cell repertoires in COVID-19. Sequencing used immunoSEQ multiplex PCR; TCRdb keeps in-frame clones, though not all of them. In the table there are just over 150,000 clones, 65% to 90% of which are singletons. The sequenced sample consisted of peripheral blood. The receptors derive from a woman in her 40s with COVID-19, enrolled during active disease.

The genes are TRBV19 and TRBJ1-1; tentatively, D is TRBD1 (5 bases). The CDR3 is 12 amino acids. Germline V gene lookup returns CDR1 LNHDA and CDR2 SQIVND (reference sequence). V was pared by 3 bases and J by 7 bases, with 9 bases between. The CDR3 sequence is CASSIAGYEAFF. The DNA of the CDR3 is TGTGCCAGTAGTATTGCAGGGTATGAAGCTTTCTTT.

This clone has only one observation. The rearrangement joins TRBV18 to TRBJ2-7; 9 bases align to TRBD1. The V gene end was trimmed by 3 bases and the J gene end by 6 bases; junction bases not matched to a gene: 9. Germline loops: CDR1 KGHSH, CDR2 LQKENI. CDR3 length: 15 amino acids. The CDR3 sequence: CASSPTGTGPREQYF. CDR3 sequence (DNA): TGTGCCAGCTCACCGACCGGGACAGGGCCCCGCGAGCAGTACTTC.

The chain employs TRBV6-5 and TRBJ1-2; D is unresolved. This CDR3 spans 11 amino acids. Deletions cut 8 bases from V and 8 bases from J, with 12 bases between. Germline V lookup: CDR1 MNHEY, CDR2 SVGAGI. The CDR3 protein is CASLALGGYTF. The CDR3 DNA is TGTGCCAGCTTGGCCCTCGGGGGCTACACCTTC.

The gene calls are TRBV30 and TRBJ2-1, with TRBD2 identical over 7 bases. The germline gives CDR1 GTSNPN, CDR2 SVGIG (reference sequence). V was clipped by 2 bases and J by 4 bases; unmatched bases: 5. This CDR3 region has 14 residues. The CDR3 nucleotides are TGTGCCTGGAGTCCCGGGACTAATTACAATGAGCAGTTCTTC. Its translation: CAWSPGTNYNEQFF.

This chain uses TRBV5-6 with TRBJ2-1, with 8 bases identical to TRBD2. The CDR3 runs 14 residues. Germline CDR1 and CDR2: SGHDT and YYEEEE. The V gene end was trimmed by 4 bases and the J gene end by 6 bases; junction bases not matched to a gene: 6. In DNA form, the CDR3 reads TGTGCCAGCAGCCCCTACGGGGGGGCCAATGAGCAGTTCTTC. This encodes CASSPYGGANEQFF.

A remark on this clone: This sample also contains other DNA sequences that code for the same CDR3. The rearrangement links TRBV2 to TRBJ1-3, with D perhaps matching TRBD1 (6 bases). The CDR3 length is 15 residues. The germline gives CDR1 SNHLY, CDR2 FYNNEI. Trimming took off 5 bases at V and 4 bases at J, with 15 bases between the two ends. In nucleotides, the CDR3 is TGTGCCAGCAGTCTAAACAGGGTATCGGGAAACACCATATATTTT. Its translation: CASSLNRVSGNTIYF.

Ten or more counts support this clone. CDR3 DNA sequence: TGTGCCAGCAGCTTAGGGTCCGCAGGGGCCCGCACAGATACGCAGTATTTT. It encodes CASSLGSAGARTDTQYF. The chain links TRBV7-9 to TRBJ2-3; maybe TRBD1 (6 bases). The germline gives CDR1 SEHNR, CDR2 FQNEAQ (reference sequence). Trimming removed 1 base from V and 1 base from J, with 15 bases in between. There are 17 residues in the CDR3.

This clone was picked up a small number of times. The chain has TRBV5-4 and TRBJ1-1; D possibly corresponds to TRBD1 (6 bases). Trimming stripped 4 bases from V and 2 bases from J, with 21 bases between. Germline V CDR1 and CDR2: SGHNT, YYREEE (reference sequence). This CDR3 has 17 residues. The CDR3 protein is CASSPDRLRRRNTEAFF. Here the CDR3 DNA reads TGTGCCAGCAGCCCAGACAGGTTACGGAGACGAAACACTGAAGCTTTCTTT.

The V gene is TRBV24-1, the J gene TRBJ2-1; TRBD1 might be the D (5 bases). Germline loops: CDR1 KGHDR, CDR2 SFDVKD. The germline V and J ends were trimmed by 2 bases and 1 base, with 8 bases remaining between them. This CDR3 comprises 15 residues. The chain's CDR3 is CATSDSDTSYNEQFF. The CDR3, as DNA: TGTGCCACCAGTGATTCGGACACTTCCTACAATGAGCAGTTCTTC.

The chain uses TRBV5-6 and TRBJ1-3; possible D gene TRBD1, 6 bases. Germline V lookup: CDR1 SGHDT, CDR2 YYEEEE. The V end was cut by 2 bases, the J end by 7 bases, with 10 bases between. The CDR3 spans 13 residues. Here the CDR3 reads CASSFLQGNTIYF. The CDR3, as DNA: TGTGCCAGCAGCTTCCTCCAGGGGAACACCATATATTTT.

The rearrangement joins TRBV6-5 to TRBJ2-1, with 8 positions matching TRBD1. CDR1 and CDR2 from the germline V gene are MNHEY and SVGAGI. The CDR3 totals 14 residues. Trimming removed 5 bases from V and 5 bases from J; junction bases left unmatched: 5. CDR3 loop: CASSTGQADNEQFF. CDR3 nucleotides: TGTGCCAGCAGTACGGGACAGGCGGACAATGAGCAGTTCTTC.

J is TRBJ2-2 and V is TRBV11-2; TRBD2 matches at 7 bases. Germline CDR1 and CDR2: SGHAT and FQNNGV. This CDR3 comprises 16 residues. V was pared by 5 bases and J by 4 bases, with 10 bases of the junction left unmatched. CDR3 region: CASSPRLASTTGELFF. CDR3 nucleotides: TGTGCCAGCAGCCCAAGACTAGCTTCGACCACCGGGGAGCTGTTTTTT.

V is TRBV28 and J is TRBJ2-7; tentative D call: TRBD2 (5 bases). Between the trimmed V and J ends, which lost 4 bases and 5 bases, there was a span of 12 bases. The CDR3 spans 13 residues. Germline CDR1 is MDHEN and CDR2 is SYDVKM. The CDR3 is CASSSILGDEQYF. The CDR3, as DNA: TGTGCCAGCAGTTCGATCCTCGGGGACGAGCAGTACTTC.

V is TRBV9 and J is TRBJ2-5; TRBD1 agrees at 8 bases. Germline V CDR1 and CDR2: SGDLS, YYNGEE. The trim removed 3 bases at V and 9 bases at J, leaving 1 base unmatched. CDR3 size: 11 residues. The CDR3 spells CASSAQGAQYF. The CDR3 DNA follows: TGTGCCAGCAGCGCACAGGGGGCCCAGTACTTC. Together with reference TRBV9 and TRBJ2-5, the CDR3 gives the full variable domain: DSGVTQTPKHLITATGQRVTLRCSPRSGDLSVYWYQQSLDQGLQFLIQYYNGEERAKGNILERFSAQQFPDLHSELNLSSLELGDSALYFCASSAQGAQYFGPGTRLLVL.

The chain carries TRBV4-1 and TRBJ1-2; D is ambiguous. This CDR3 comprises 16 residues. Germline CDR1 MGHRA, CDR2 YSYEKL. The V end lost 0 bases, the J end lost 2 bases, and 13 bases lay between the germline ends. The CDR3 DNA sequence: TGCGCCAGCAGCCAAGAAGTGAAGGCAGCGAACTATGGCTACACCTTC. It specifies CASSQEVKAANYGYTF.

The chain has TRBV6-1 and TRBJ1-5; D ambiguous. This CDR3 comprises 16 residues. The V and J ends lost 4 bases and 2 bases respectively, with 15 bases between them. Germline CDR1 reads MNHNS; CDR2 reads SASEGT. CDR3 loop: CASSGTGGSRNQPQHF. The CDR3 region has the DNA TGTGCCAGCAGTGGGACGGGAGGGTCTCGCAATCAGCCCCAGCATTTT.

The chain employs TRBV2 and TRBJ2-2, with D uncertain. The germline CDR1 and CDR2 sequences are SNHLY and FYNNEI. Trimming removed 6 bases at V and 3 bases at J, with 5 bases between. The CDR3 length is 12 residues. The CDR3 DNA reads as TGTGCCAGCAGATCGGACACCGGGGAGCTGTTTTTT. The encoded protein is CASRSDTGELFF.